These 17 T cell receptor beta chains share one sample of origin, sequenced in a study of molecular identifiers for immune sequencing clone quantification. TCRdb reprocessed the PCR reads with MiXCR, giving one entry per CDR3 protein. Of some 88,000 distinct CDR3 sequences listed, roughly 21% are singletons. Sequencing input: naive CD8+ T cells from blood, with Jurkat cell RNA spiked in. Subset defined: FACS-sorted CD8+CD4-CCR7+CD45RA+ naive T cells. The receptors were sampled from a human donor in good health. Some libraries in this study had Jurkat cell RNA spiked in.

The table lists this clonotype with a few counts. V is TRBV6-2 or TRBV6-3 and J is TRBJ1-1; D gene unclear. The CDR3 is made up of 17 amino acids. CDR1 and CDR2 (germline): MNHEY, SVGEGT. The V gene lost 2 bases and the J gene lost 3 bases, with 19 bases spanning the gap. The CDR3, as DNA: TGTGCCAGCAGTTACAAGTTTGGATCGGTCGCGGACACTGAAGCTTTCTTT. This codes for CASSYKFGSVADTEAFF.

As for this clonotype: Given a much more abundant clone one base away, this may be a read error. V gene TRBV2 combines with J gene TRBJ1-1; the D is unclear. CDR3 length: 14 residues. CDR1 and CDR2 (germline): SNHLY, FYNNEI. The CDR3 DNA sequence: TGTGCCAGCAGTGAATCCCAGATGAACACTGAAGCTCTCTTT. Translation: CASSESQMNTEALF.

This clonotype was seen repeatedly, ten times or more. The chain couples TRBV29-1 to TRBJ1-1; D not resolved. V lost 7 bases, J lost 11 bases, and 17 bases lay in between. This CDR3 has 11 amino acids. Germline CDR1 reads SQVTM; CDR2 reads ANQGSEA. CDR3 residues: CSGRDSHGAFF. The CDR3 DNA reads as TGCAGCGGTCGGGATTCCCACGGGGCTTTCTTT.

This clonotype occurred a few times. The genes are TRBV30 and TRBJ1-1, with 7 bases lining up with TRBD1. The CDR3 totals 13 residues. Trimming took 6 bases from V and 4 from J; bases not matched to a gene: 8. Germline CDR1 and CDR2: GTSNPN and SVGIG (reference sequence). CDR3 DNA: TGTGCCTGTTCCGCAGGGGGGTTCACTGAAGCTTTCTTT. This sequence encodes CACSAGGFTEAFF.

This clonotype was detected ten times or more. The chain joins TRBV4-1 to TRBJ2-1; 9 bases agree with TRBD1. Germline loops: CDR1 MGHRA, CDR2 YSYEKL. The V gene end was trimmed by 4 bases and the J gene end by 6 bases; junction bases not matched to a gene: 4. The CDR3 is 14 residues long. CDR3 protein: CASSLRTGVNEQFF. In DNA, the CDR3 is TGCGCCAGCAGCCTCCGGACAGGGGTCAATGAGCAGTTCTTC.

This clonotype was counted a few times. The V call is TRBV20-1, the J call TRBJ1-2; possible D gene TRBD1, 6 bases. Germline CDR1 is DFQATT and CDR2 is SNEGSKA (reference sequence). Between the trimmed V and J ends, which lost 3 bases and 5 bases, there was a span of 16 bases. The CDR3 has 14 residues. The CDR3 reads CSASLLGGAYGYTF. CDR3 in DNA: TGCAGTGCTAGCCTCTTGGGGGGGGCTTATGGCTACACCTTC.

Worth noting for this clonotype: A read error is possible here, since a much larger clone lies one base away. As DNA, the CDR3 is TGTGCCAGCCGAGGGTCTCGGGATAGGGACTCTGGGGCCAACGTCCTGACTTTC. Protein sequence: CASRGSRDRDSGANVLTF. The chain joins TRBV12-3 or TRBV12-4 to TRBJ2-6; tentatively, D is TRBD2 (5 bases). The germline V and J ends were trimmed by 8 bases and 0 bases, with 20 bases remaining between them. This CDR3 is built from 18 residues.

CDR3 sequence (DNA): TGTGCCAGCACTAGCGGGATCTACGAGCAGTACTTC. It yields the protein CASTSGIYEQYF. The rearrangement uses TRBV28 and TRBJ2-7; 9 nucleotides line up with TRBD2. V lost 7 bases to trimming and J lost 3 bases; unmatched junction nucleotides: 1. CDR3 length: 12 residues. Germline V CDR1 and CDR2: MDHEN, SYDVKM.

This clonotype was observed many times. The genes are TRBV7-6 and TRBJ1-4, with unresolved D. This CDR3 comprises 13 residues. Looked up from germline, CDR1 is SGHVS and CDR2 is FNYEAQ. Trimming shortened V by 5 bases and J by 6 bases, and 10 bases separated the two germline ends. As DNA, the CDR3 is TGTGCCAGCAGCCCGGAATTAGATGAAAAACTGTTTTTT. Its translation: CASSPELDEKLFF.

This clonotype was observed a few times. The chain links TRBV27 to TRBJ2-7; a possible D gene is TRBD2 (6 bases). From germline, CDR1 is MNHEY and CDR2 SMNVEV (reference sequence). Trimming took 1 base from V and 2 from J, leaving 9 bases between them. This CDR3 region has 14 residues. The CDR3 loop reads CASSLWRGAYEQYF. For the CDR3, the DNA is TGTGCCAGCAGTTTATGGAGGGGTGCCTACGAGCAGTACTTC.

This clonotype was found a few times. The V call is TRBV9, the J call TRBJ2-7; 11 nucleotides align to TRBD2. The CDR3 is made up of 19 amino acids. The ends lost 0 bases at V and 0 bases at J; junction bases unmatched: 11. CDR1 is SGDLS and CDR2 is YYNGEE in the germline V gene. The CDR3 nucleotides read TGTGCCAGCAGCGTAGGCCCTAGCGGGAGGTCGAGAAGCTCCTACGAGCAGTACTTC. Translated, it gives CASSVGPSGRSRSSYEQYF.

This clonotype was recorded many times. The genes are TRBV7-9 and TRBJ1-1; tentatively, D is TRBD1 (6 bases). Germline CDR1 reads SEHNR; CDR2 reads FQNEAQ (reference sequence). This CDR3 spans 13 amino acids. Trimming cost V 4 bases and J 5 bases, with 11 bases left between them. This CDR3 is CASSSPGATEAFF. CDR3 nucleotides: TGTGCCAGCAGCTCACCAGGGGCGACTGAAGCTTTCTTT.

V gene TRBV12-3 or TRBV12-4 combines with J gene TRBJ2-7; D gene uncertain. The CDR3 has 15 amino acids. V was pared by 5 bases and J by 0 bases, with 14 bases between. CDR3 nucleotide sequence: TGTGCCAGCAGTCCCCTGCTGGTTGTCTCCTACGAGCAGTACTTC. It yields the protein CASSPLLVVSYEQYF.

The V and J genes are TRBV7-6 and TRBJ2-7, with 8 bases fitting TRBD2. The V gene's germline CDR1 is SGHVS and CDR2 FNYEAQ. The V segment lost 4 bases and the J segment 6 bases; nucleotides outside the gene matches: 8. The CDR3 is made up of 14 amino acids. The CDR3 DNA reads TGTGCCAGCAGCTCCCGGGGGGGGAGTCGCGAGCAGTACTTC. Residues: CASSSRGGSREQYF.

There are many counts of this clonotype. V usage is TRBV14 and J usage is TRBJ2-7; possibly TRBD1 for D (5 bases). V gave up 2 bases and J gave up 3 bases, with 14 bases separating them. Germline V gives CDR1 SGHDN, CDR2 FVKESK. The CDR3 runs 15 residues. The CDR3: CASSQNQGWVYEQYF. CDR3 bases: TGTGCCAGCAGCCAAAACCAGGGTTGGGTCTACGAGCAGTACTTC.

This clonotype was counted ten times or more. The CDR3 sequence: CASSMLQGLGNTIYF. The CDR3 DNA reads TGCGCCAGCAGCATGCTACAGGGACTCGGAAACACCATATATTTT. This chain joins TRBV4-3 and TRBJ1-3, with D possibly matching TRBD1 (6 bases). The CDR3 is 15 residues long. V gave up 5 bases and J gave up 4 bases, with 15 bases separating them. Per the germline V gene, CDR1 is LGHNA and CDR2 is YSLEER.

This clonotype was seen repeatedly, ten times or more. The V and J genes are TRBV4-1 and TRBJ2-3; D gene unclear. The V gene lost 0 bases and the J gene lost 4 bases, with 8 bases spanning the gap. The CDR3 consists of 14 residues. Germline CDR1 reads MGHRA; CDR2 reads YSYEKL. CDR3 residues: CASSQEGYADTQYF. In DNA, the CDR3 is TGCGCCAGCAGCCAAGAGGGGTATGCAGATACGCAGTATTTT.